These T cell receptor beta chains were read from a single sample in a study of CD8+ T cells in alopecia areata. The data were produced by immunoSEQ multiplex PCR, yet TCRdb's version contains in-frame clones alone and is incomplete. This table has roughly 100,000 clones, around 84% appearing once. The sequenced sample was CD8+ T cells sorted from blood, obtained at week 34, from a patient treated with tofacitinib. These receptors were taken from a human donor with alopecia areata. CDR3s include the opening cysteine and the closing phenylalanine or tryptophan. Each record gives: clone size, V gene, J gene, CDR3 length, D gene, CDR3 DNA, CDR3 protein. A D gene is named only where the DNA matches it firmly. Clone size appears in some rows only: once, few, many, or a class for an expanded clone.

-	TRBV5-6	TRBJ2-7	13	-	TGTGCCAGCAGCTTGGGACAGTCCTACGAGCAGTACTTC	CASSLGQSYEQYF
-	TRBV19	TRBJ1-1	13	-	TGTGCCAGTAGTATCAGTATGAACACTGAAGCTTTCTTT	CASSISMNTEAFF
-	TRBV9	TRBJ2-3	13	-	TGTGCCAGCAGCGTAGGGGACTTAAGGGCGCAGTATTTT	CASSVGDLRAQYF
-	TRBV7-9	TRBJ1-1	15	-	TGTGCCAGCAGCTACGCCTCCCAGGGGAGGGCTGAAGCTTTCTTT	CASSYASQGRAEAFF
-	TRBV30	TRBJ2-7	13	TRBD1	TGTGCCTGGAGTTTTGACAGGGGCTACGAGCAGTACTTC	CAWSFDRGYEQYF
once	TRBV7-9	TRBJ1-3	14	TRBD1	TGTGCCAGCAGCTTCACCCAGGGGGACGACACCATATATTTT	CASSFTQGDDTIYF
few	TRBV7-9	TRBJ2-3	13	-	TGTGCCAGCAACAGGGTTGGTGAAGATACGCAGTATTTT	CASNRVGEDTQYF
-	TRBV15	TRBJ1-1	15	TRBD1	TGTGCCATCAGCAGAGGAGGGACAGGGAACACTGAAGCTTTCTTT	CAISRGGTGNTEAFF
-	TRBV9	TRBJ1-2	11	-	TGTGCCAGCACCCGCGGACCGAGATACACCTTC	CASTRGPRYTF
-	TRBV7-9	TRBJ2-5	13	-	TGTGCCAGCAGCCCAGTACGGGGGGAGACCCAGTACTTC	CASSPVRGETQYF
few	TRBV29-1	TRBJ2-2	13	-	TGCAGCGCCGAGAGGGAAAACACCGGGGAGCTGTTTTTT	CSAERENTGELFF
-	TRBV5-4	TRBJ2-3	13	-	TGTGCCAGCAGCTTGGACAACACAGATACGCAGTATTTT	CASSLDNTDTQYF
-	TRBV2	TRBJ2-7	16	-	TGTGCCAGCAGTGAAGAGCTCGTAGGCGGTAACTACGAGCAGTACTTC	CASSEELVGGNYEQYF
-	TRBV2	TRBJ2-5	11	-	TGTGCCCGCCGCCTCCAAGAGACCCAGTACTTC	CARRLQETQYF
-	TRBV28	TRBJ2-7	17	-	TGTGCCAGCATTCACCGGCCGACGACGGTCGCGTCCTACGAGCAGTACTTC	CASIHRPTTVASYEQYF
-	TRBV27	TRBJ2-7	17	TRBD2	TGTGCCAGCTCCCCGGCGGGGACTAGCGGGAGTTCCAACGAGCAGTACTTC	CASSPAGTSGSSNEQYF
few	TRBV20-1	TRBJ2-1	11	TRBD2	TGCAGTGCTAGGACTAGCGGGACACAGTTCTTC	CSARTSGTQFF
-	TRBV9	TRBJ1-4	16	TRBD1	TGTGCCAGCAGCGTCGGGACAGGGGGAACTAATGAAAAACTGTTTTTT	CASSVGTGGTNEKLFF
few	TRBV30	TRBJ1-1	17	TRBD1	TGTGCCTGGACCTCAAGGCCCGGACAGGGCCTTAACACTGAAGCTTTCTTT	CAWTSRPGQGLNTEAFF
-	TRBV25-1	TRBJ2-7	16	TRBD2	TGTGCCAGCCCCTCTGCAGCGGGAATGTTGGCCTACGAGCAGTACTTC	CASPSAAGMLAYEQYF
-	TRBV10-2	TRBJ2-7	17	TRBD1	TGCGCCAGCAGTGGTCCCGGGACAGGACCGCTCTCCTACGAGCAGTACTTC	CASSGPGTGPLSYEQYF
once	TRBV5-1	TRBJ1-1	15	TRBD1	TGCGCCAGCAGCTTAGGAGACAGGGGGGACACTGAAGCTTTCTTT	CASSLGDRGDTEAFF
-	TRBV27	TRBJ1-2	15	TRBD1	TGTGCCAGCAGTTTTGACAGGGGAGGATTCTATGGCTACACCTTC	CASSFDRGGFYGYTF
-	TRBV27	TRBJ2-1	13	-	TGTGCCAGCTCTGCCTCCAACAGCAATGAGCAGTTCTTC	CASSASNSNEQFF
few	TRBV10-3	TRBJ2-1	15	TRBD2	TGTGCCATCAGTGATGGACTAGCGGACTACAATGAGCAGTTCTTC	CAISDGLADYNEQFF
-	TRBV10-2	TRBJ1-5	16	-	TGCGCCAGCAGGGTCCAGGGCGGAGATGGCAATCAGCCCCAGCATTTT	CASRVQGGDGNQPQHF
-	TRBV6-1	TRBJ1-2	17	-	TGTGCCAGCAGTGACCCTTACTTATTAGACAAGTTGAGTGGCTACACCTTC	CASSDPYLLDKLSGYTF
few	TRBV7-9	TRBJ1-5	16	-	TGTGCCAGCAGCTTCGCCGCGCAGGGCAGCAATCAGCCCCAGCATTTT	CASSFAAQGSNQPQHF
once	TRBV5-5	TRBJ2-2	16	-	TGTGCCAGCAGCCACGGACCCGCACCGAACACCGGGGAGCTGTTTTTT	CASSHGPAPNTGELFF
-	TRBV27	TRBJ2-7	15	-	TGTGCCAGCAGTTTATTGGGGGGGCTATCCTACGAGCAGTACTTC	CASSLLGGLSYEQYF
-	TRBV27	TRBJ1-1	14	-	TGTGCCAGCAGTTTATACGTAGGTGTCACTGAAGCTTTCTTT	CASSLYVGVTEAFF
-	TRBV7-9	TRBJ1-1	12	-	TGTGCCAGCAGCTTGGGAAATGTTGGGACTTTCTTT	CASSLGNVGTFF
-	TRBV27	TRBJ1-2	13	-	TGTGCCAGCACCTTGAGGCCGGACTATGGCTACACCTTC	CASTLRPDYGYTF
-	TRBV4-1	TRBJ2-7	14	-	TGCGCCAGCAGCCAAGTTGGGGAGGAGGGCTGGCAGTACTTC	CASSQVGEEGWQYF
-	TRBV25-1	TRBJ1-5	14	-	TGTGCCAGCAGTGCGGGGTTTAGCAATCAGCCCCAGCATTTT	CASSAGFSNQPQHF
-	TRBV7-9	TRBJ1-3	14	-	TGTGCCAGCAGGTCAGCTCAAGGACAAAACACCATATATTTT	CASRSAQGQNTIYF
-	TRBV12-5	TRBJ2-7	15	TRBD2	TGTGCTAGTGGTTTGGTTGGACTAGCGTCTTACGAGCAGTACTTC	CASGLVGLASYEQYF
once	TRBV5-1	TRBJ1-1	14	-	TGCGCCAGCAGCTTGGACGCTTGGGGGACTGAAGCTTTCTTT	CASSLDAWGTEAFF
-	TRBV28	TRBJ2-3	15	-	TGTGCCAGCAGTTTATCGACCCTTAGCACAGATACGCAGTATTTT	CASSLSTLSTDTQYF
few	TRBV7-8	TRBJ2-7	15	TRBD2	TGTGCCAGCAGCTCCATAGCGGGGGGGACCTACGAGCAGTACTTC	CASSSIAGGTYEQYF
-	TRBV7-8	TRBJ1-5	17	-	TGTGCCAGCAGCTTACTAGGCAGCGATTATAGCAATCAGCCCCAGCATTTT	CASSLLGSDYSNQPQHF
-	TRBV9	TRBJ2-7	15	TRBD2	TGTGCCAGCAGCCCTACTAGCGGGAGCTCCTACGAGCAGTACTTC	CASSPTSGSSYEQYF
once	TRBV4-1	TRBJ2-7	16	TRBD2	TGCGCCAGCAGCCAAGGAGCGGGAGCCAGCTCCTACGAGCAGTACTTC	CASSQGAGASSYEQYF
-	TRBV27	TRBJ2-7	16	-	TGTGCCAGCAGTTTTGGGTTTAACTCCCACTCCTACGAGCAGTACTTC	CASSFGFNSHSYEQYF
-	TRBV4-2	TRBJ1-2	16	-	TGTGCCAGCAGCTCTGAACCGGGGCAGTTCCAGCTCGGCTACACCTTC	CASSSEPGQFQLGYTF
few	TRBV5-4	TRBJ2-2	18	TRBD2	TGTGCCAGCAGCTTGGGTGATAGCGGGAGTCGGTTCACCGGGGAGCTGTTTTTT	CASSLGDSGSRFTGELFF
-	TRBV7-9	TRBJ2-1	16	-	TGTGCCAGCAGCTTATCCGGCTCCAGCTCCTACAATGAGCAGTTCTTC	CASSLSGSSSYNEQFF
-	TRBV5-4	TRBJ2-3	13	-	TGTGCCAACCGGGACGCCTCAACAGATACGCAGTATTTT	CANRDASTDTQYF
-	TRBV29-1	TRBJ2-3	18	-	TGCAGCGTTGAGAAAAGTCTAGTCGGGGGGCTCCTCACAGATACGCAGTATTTT	CSVEKSLVGGLLTDTQYF
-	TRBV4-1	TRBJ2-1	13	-	TGCGCCAGCAGCCCCCTACAGGGCAACGAGCAGTTCTTC	CASSPLQGNEQFF
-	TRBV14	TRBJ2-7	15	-	TGTGCCAGCAGCCTCCCCGGGGCAGCTTACTACGAGCAGTACTTC	CASSLPGAAYYEQYF
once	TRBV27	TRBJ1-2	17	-	TGTGCCAGCAGTTCCCATGCGGATAGAGCCCCTAACTATGGCTACACCTTC	CASSSHADRAPNYGYTF
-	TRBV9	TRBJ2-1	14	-	TGTGCCAGCAGCGCCGAACAGGGCTCCCATGAGCAGTTCTTC	CASSAEQGSHEQFF
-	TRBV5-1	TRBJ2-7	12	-	TGCGCCAGCAGCTTGGGATACTACGAGCAGTACTTC	CASSLGYYEQYF